This T cell receptor beta chain originates from a study of shared clonotypes between healthy human individuals. Every donor, a Caucasian adult, lived in Nashville, Tennessee. CDR3 length: 15 amino acids. Germline loops: CDR1 SGHNT, CDR2 YYREEE (reference sequence). V lost 4 bases and J lost 0, with 11 bases in between. The repertoire was sequenced with immunoSEQ multiplex PCR; TCRdb's copy has only in-frame clones and lacks some. The data show hundreds of thousands of clones, 70% to 80% seen once. The V gene is TRBV5-4, the J gene TRBJ2-1; D gene unclear. Sequenced material: PBMCs. This clonotype originated in a woman in her forties in good health. Some clones in this sample may be carry-over from other donors' samples. CDR3 DNA: TGTGCCAGCAGCCCCAGCTCGAGCTCCTACAATGAGCAGTTCTTC. It translates to CASSPSSSSYNEQFF.